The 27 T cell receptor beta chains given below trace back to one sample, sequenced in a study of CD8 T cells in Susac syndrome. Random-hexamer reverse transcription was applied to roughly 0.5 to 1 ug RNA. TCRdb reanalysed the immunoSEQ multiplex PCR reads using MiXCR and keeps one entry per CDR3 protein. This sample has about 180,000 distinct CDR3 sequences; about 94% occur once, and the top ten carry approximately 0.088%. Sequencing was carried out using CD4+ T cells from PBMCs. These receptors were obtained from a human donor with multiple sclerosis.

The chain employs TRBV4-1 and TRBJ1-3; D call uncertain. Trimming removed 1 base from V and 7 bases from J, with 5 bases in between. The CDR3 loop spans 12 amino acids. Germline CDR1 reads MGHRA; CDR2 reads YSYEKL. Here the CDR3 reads CASSQVGNTIYF. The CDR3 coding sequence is TGCGCCAGCAGCCAAGTCGGGAACACCATATATTTT.

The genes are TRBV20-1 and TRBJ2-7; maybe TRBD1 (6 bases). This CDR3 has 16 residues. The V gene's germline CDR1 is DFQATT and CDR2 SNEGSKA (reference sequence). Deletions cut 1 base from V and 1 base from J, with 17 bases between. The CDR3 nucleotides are TGCAGTGCTAGAGCCTGGGGGCATCTGGCGTCCTACGAGCAGTACTTC. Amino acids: CSARAWGHLASYEQYF.

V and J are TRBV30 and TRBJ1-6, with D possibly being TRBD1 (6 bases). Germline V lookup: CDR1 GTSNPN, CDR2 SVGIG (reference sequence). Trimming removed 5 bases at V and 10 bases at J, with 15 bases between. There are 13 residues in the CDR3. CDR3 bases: TGTGCCTGGGCCTCAGGGGTACGGTCACCCCTCCACTTT. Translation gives CAWASGVRSPLHF.

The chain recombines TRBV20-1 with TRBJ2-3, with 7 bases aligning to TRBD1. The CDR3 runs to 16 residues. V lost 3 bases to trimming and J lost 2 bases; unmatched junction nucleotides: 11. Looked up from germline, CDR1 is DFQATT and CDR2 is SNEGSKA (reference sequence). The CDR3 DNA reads TGCAGTGCTAGTCCGGGACAGAACCCTTACACAGATACGCAGTATTTT. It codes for CSASPGQNPYTDTQYF.

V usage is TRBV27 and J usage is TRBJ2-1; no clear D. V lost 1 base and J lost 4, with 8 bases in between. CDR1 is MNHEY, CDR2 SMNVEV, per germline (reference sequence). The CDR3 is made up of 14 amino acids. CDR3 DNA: TGTGCCAGCAGTTTATTTGCTAGTTACAATGAGCAGTTCTTC. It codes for CASSLFASYNEQFF.

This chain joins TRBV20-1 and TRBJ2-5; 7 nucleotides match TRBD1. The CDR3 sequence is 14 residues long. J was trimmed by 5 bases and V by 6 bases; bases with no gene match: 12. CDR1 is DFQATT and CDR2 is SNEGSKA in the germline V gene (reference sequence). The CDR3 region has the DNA TGCAGTGCCCAAGGGGGCGATAAGTGGGAGACCCAGTACTTC. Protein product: CSAQGGDKWETQYF.

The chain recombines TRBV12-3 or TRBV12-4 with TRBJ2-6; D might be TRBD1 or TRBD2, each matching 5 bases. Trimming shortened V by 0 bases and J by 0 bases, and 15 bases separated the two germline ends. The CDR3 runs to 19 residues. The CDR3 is CASSLARGGMDSGANVLTF. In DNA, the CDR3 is TGTGCCAGCAGTTTAGCGCGTGGGGGTATGGACTCTGGGGCCAACGTCCTGACTTTC.

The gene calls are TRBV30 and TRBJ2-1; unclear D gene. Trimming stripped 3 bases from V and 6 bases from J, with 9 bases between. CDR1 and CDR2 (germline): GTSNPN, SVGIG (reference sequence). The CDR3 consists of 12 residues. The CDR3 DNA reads TGTGCCTGGAGAGCCCTGGGCAATGAGCAGTTCTTC. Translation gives CAWRALGNEQFF.

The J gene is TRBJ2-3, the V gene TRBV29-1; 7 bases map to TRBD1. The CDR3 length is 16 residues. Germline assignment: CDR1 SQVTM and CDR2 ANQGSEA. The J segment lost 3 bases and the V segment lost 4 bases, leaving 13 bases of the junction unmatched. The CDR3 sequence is CSVVPIQGPNTDTQYF. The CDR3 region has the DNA TGCAGCGTTGTACCAATACAGGGGCCTAATACAGATACGCAGTATTTT.

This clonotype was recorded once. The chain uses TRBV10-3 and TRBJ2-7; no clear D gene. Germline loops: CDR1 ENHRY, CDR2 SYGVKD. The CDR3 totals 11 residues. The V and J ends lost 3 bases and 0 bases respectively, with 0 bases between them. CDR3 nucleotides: TGTGCCATCAGTGACTCCTACGAGCAGTACTTC. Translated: CAISDSYEQYF.

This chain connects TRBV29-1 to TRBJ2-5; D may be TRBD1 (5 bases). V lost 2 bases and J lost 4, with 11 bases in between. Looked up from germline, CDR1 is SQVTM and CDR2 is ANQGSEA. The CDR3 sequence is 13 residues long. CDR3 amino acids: CSVEFGQGETQYF. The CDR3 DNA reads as TGCAGCGTTGAATTTGGGCAGGGAGAGACCCAGTACTTC. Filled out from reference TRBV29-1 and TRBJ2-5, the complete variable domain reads SAVISQKPSRDICQRGTSLTIQCQVDSQVTMMFWYRQQPGQSLTLIATANQGSEATYESGFVIDKFPISRPNLTFSTLTVSNMSPEDSSIYLCSVEFGQGETQYFGPGTRLLVL.

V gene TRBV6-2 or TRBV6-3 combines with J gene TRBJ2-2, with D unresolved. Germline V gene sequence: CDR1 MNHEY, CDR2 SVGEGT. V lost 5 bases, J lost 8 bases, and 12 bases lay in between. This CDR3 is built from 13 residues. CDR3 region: CASSTLAAGELFF. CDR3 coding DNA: TGTGCCAGCAGTACCTTGGCGGCGGGGGAGCTGTTTTTT.

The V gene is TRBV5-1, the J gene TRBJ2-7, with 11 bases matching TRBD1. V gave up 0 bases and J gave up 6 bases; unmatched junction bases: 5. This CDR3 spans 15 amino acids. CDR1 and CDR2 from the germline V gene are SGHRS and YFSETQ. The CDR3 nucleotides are TGCGCCAGCAGCTTGGTCGGGACAGGGGGTTTCGAGCAGTACTTC. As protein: CASSLVGTGGFEQYF.

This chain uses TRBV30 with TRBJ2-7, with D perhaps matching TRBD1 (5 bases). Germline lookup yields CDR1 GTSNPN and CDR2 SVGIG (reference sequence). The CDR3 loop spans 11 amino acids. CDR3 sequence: CARTTGYEQYF. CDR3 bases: TGTGCACGAACAACAGGCTACGAGCAGTACTTC.

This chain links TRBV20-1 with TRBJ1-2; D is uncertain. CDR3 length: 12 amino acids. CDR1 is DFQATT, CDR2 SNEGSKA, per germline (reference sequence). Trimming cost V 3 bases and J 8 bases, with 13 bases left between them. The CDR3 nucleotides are TGCAGTGCTAGGCTAATCGCGGGAGGCTACACCTTC. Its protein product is CSARLIAGGYTF.

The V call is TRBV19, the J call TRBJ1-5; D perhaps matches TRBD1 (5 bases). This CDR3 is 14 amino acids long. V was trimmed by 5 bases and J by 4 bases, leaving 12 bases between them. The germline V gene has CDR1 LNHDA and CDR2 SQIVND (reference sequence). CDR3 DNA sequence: TGTGCCAGTAGTCCCCAACGGGGGAATCAGCCCCAGCATTTT. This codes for CASSPQRGNQPQHF.

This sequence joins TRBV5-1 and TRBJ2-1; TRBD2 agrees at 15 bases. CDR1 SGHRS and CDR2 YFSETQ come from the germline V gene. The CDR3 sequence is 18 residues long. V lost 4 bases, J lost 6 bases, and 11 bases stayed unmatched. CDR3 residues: CASSPRRTSGGASNEQFF. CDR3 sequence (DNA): TGCGCCAGCAGCCCACGAAGGACTAGCGGGGGGGCCTCCAATGAGCAGTTCTTC.

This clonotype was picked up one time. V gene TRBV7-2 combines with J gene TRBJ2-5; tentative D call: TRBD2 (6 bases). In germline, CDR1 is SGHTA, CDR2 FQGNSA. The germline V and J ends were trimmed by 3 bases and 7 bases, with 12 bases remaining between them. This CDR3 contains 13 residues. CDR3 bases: TGTGCCAGCAGCTTCCCGGGGGTGGGGACCCAGTACTTC. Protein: CASSFPGVGTQYF.

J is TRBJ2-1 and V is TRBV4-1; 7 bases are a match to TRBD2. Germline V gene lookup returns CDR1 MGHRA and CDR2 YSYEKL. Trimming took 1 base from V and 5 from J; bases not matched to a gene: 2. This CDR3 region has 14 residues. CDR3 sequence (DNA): TGCGCCAGCAGCCAAGGAAGCGGGGACAATGAGCAGTTCTTC. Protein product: CASSQGSGDNEQFF.

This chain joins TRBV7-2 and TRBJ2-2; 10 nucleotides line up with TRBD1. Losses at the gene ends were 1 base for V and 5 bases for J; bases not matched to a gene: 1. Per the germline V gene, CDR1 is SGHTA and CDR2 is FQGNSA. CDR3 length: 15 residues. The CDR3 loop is CASSLGQGATGELFF. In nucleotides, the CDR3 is TGTGCCAGCAGCTTAGGACAGGGGGCGACCGGGGAGCTGTTTTTT.

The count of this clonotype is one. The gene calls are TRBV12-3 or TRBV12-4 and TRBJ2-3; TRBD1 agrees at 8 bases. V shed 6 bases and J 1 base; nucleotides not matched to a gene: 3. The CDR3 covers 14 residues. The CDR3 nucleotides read TGTGCCAGCAGCTCGGGACAGGGCACAGATACGCAGTATTTT. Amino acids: CASSSGQGTDTQYF.

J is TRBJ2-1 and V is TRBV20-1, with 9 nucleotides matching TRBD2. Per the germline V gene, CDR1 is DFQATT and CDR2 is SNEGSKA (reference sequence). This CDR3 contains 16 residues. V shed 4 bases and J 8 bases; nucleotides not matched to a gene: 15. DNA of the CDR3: TGCAGTGCTAAGAGCTTAGCGGGGGACCTTCGGGATGAGCAGTTCTTC. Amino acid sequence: CSAKSLAGDLRDEQFF.

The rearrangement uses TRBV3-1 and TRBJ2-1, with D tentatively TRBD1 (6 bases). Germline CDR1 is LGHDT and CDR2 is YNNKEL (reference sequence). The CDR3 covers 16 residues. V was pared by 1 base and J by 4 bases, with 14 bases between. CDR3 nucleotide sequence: TGTGCCAGCAGCCAAGTCAAGGGGGTTGGTTACAATGAGCAGTTCTTC. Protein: CASSQVKGVGYNEQFF.

CDR3 residues: CASSEGGSGNEKLFF. In DNA form, the CDR3 reads TGTGCCAGCAGTGAAGGGGGGTCTGGTAATGAAAAACTGTTTTTT. The V call is TRBV2, the J call TRBJ1-4, with D possibly TRBD1 on 5 matching bases. CDR3 length: 15 residues. V was pared by 1 base and J by 4 bases, with 10 bases between. Germline CDR1 reads SNHLY; CDR2 reads FYNNEI.

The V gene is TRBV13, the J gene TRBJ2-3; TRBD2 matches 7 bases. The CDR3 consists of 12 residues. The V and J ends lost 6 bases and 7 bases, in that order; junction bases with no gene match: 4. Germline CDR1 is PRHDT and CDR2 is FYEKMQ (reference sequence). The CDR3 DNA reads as TGTGCCAGCAGGGAAGCGGGGAATACGCAGTATTTT. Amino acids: CASREAGNTQYF.

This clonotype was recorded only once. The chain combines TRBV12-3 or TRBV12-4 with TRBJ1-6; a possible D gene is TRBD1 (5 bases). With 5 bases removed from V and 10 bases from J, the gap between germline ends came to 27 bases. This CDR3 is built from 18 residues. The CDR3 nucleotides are TGTGCCAGCAGTCCCCCCGGGGGAGGATCTGCCATCGAATCACCCCTCCACTTT. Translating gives CASSPPGGGSAIESPLHF.

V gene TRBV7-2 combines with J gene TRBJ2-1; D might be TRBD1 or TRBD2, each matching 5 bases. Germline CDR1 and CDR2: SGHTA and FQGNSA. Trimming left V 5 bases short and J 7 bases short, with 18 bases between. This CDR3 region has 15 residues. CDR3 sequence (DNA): TGTGCCAGCAGCCCACGAGGGGTCCTTTCGAATGAGCAGTTCTTC. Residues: CASSPRGVLSNEQFF.